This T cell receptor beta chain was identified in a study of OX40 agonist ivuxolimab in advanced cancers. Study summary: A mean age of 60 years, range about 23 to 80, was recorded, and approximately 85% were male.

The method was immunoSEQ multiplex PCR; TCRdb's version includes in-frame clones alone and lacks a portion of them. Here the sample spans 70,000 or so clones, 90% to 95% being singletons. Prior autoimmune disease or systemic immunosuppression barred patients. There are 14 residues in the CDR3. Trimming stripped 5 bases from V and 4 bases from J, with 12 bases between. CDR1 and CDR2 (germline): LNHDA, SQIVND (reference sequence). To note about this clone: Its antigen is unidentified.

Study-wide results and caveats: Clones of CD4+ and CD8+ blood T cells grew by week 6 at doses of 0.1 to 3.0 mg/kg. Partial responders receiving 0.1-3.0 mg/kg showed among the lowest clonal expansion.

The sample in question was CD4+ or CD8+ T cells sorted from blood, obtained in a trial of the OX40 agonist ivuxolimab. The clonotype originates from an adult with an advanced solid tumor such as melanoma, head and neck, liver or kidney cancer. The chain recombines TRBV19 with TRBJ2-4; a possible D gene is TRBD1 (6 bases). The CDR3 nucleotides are TGTGCCAGTAGTCCTAGGACAGAGAAAAACATTCAGTACTTC. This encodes CASSPRTEKNIQYF.